The 9 T cell receptor beta chains listed next were all sequenced from one sample in a study of CD4+ T cells in melanoma. Profiled with immunoSEQ multiplex PCR; TCRdb holds only in-frame clones, not every one. Among some 21,000 clones listed, roughly 78% were seen once. The receptor set was obtained from a human donor with melanoma.

The chain has TRBV6-5 and TRBJ1-2; D perhaps matches TRBD1 (6 bases). Trimming took off 7 bases at V and 3 bases at J, with 18 bases between the two ends. CDR1 and CDR2 from the germline V gene are MNHEY and SVGAGI. This CDR3 spans 15 amino acids. The CDR3 DNA is TGTGCCAGCAAAGAAACCGGGACATACGACTATGGCTACACCTTC. The encoded protein is CASKETGTYDYGYTF.

This clone was seen more than once but under ten times. The rearrangement uses TRBV29-1 and TRBJ2-3; D may be TRBD2 (5 bases). With 4 bases removed from V and 6 bases from J, the gap between germline ends came to 8 bases. This CDR3 is 11 amino acids long. Germline CDR1 is SQVTM and CDR2 is ANQGSEA. The CDR3 DNA follows: TGCAGCGTTGTGACGGGGGATACGCAGTATTTT. Translating it yields CSVVTGDTQYF.

The chain recombines TRBV27 with TRBJ2-1; 15 positions agree with TRBD2. The CDR3 contains 16 residues. Germline V CDR1 and CDR2: MNHEY, SMNVEV (reference sequence). Trimming took 4 bases from V and 5 from J; bases not matched to a gene: 3. CDR3 in amino acids: CASSSWTSGGDNEQFF. DNA of the CDR3: TGTGCCAGCAGTTCATGGACTAGCGGGGGGGACAATGAGCAGTTCTTC.

This clone showed up just a few times. This chain connects TRBV7-9 to TRBJ2-7; D gene unclear. Trimming pared 2 bases from V and 4 bases from J, leaving 3 bases between. The germline V gene encodes CDR1 SEHNR and CDR2 FQNEAQ (reference sequence). The CDR3 runs 11 residues. The CDR3 here is CASSLQYEQYF. CDR3 DNA: TGTGCCAGCAGCTTACAGTACGAGCAGTACTTC. The variable domain in full, with the rest retrieved from reference TRBV7-9 and TRBJ2-7, is DTGVSQNPRHKITKRGQNVTFRCDPISEHNRLYWYRQTLGQGPEFLTYFQNEAQLEKSRLLSDRFSAERPKGSFSTLEIQRTEQGDSAMYLCASSLQYEQYFGPGTRLTVT.

V is TRBV19 and J is TRBJ1-2; the match to TRBD1 covers 7 bases. After removal of 4 bases from V and 4 bases from J, the junction contained 12 bases not matched to a gene. CDR1 and CDR2 (germline): LNHDA, SQIVND (reference sequence). This CDR3 spans 16 amino acids. CDR3 in DNA: TGTGCCAGTAGTACCTACAAAAAACAGGGGAGCTATGGCTACACCTTC. Amino acid sequence: CASSTYKKQGSYGYTF.

This clone was found once. The chain uses TRBV2 and TRBJ2-5, with D tentatively TRBD1 (6 bases). The CDR3 runs to 13 residues. From germline, CDR1 is SNHLY and CDR2 FYNNEI. The germline V and J ends were trimmed by 7 bases and 2 bases, with 11 bases remaining between them. The CDR3 protein is CASIRGTQETQYF. The CDR3 DNA reads as TGTGCCAGCATCAGGGGTACGCAAGAGACCCAGTACTTC.

This clone appeared a single time. The chain recombines TRBV15 with TRBJ2-5; 11 bases line up with TRBD2. In germline, CDR1 is LNHNV, CDR2 YYDKDF (reference sequence). J lost 0 bases, V lost 0 bases, and 6 bases had no gene match. This CDR3 is built from 18 residues. The CDR3, as DNA: TGTGCCACCAGCAGAGAGAGTAAGGGACTAGCGGACCAAGAGACCCAGTACTTC. Translating gives CATSRESKGLADQETQYF.

This clone was counted between two and nine times. The chain couples TRBV6-5 to TRBJ2-1, with TRBD2 matching 9 bases. Unmatched junction bases numbered 4, after V lost 2 bases and J lost 5 bases. CDR1 and CDR2 (germline): MNHEY, SVGAGI. The CDR3 is 15 amino acids. In DNA, the CDR3 is TGTGCCAGCAGTTACCAGCGGGGGGCGCACAATGAGCAGTTCTTC. Protein product: CASSYQRGAHNEQFF.

This clone was seen a few times. This chain uses TRBV11-2 with TRBJ2-2; D gene unclear. CDR1 is SGHAT, CDR2 FQNNGV, per germline. This CDR3 comprises 15 residues. The V end was cut by 2 bases, the J end by 1 base, with 8 bases between. Written as DNA, the CDR3 is TGTGCCAGCAGCTTATCGCCAGGGAACACCGGGGAGCTGTTTTTT. Protein product: CASSLSPGNTGELFF.